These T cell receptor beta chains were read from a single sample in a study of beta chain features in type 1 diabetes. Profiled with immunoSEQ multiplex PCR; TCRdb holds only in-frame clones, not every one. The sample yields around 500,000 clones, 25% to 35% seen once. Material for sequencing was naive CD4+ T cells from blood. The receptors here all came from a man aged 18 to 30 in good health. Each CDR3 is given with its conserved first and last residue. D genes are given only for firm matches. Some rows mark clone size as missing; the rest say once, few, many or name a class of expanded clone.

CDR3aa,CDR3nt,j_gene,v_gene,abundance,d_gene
CASSLANYGYTF,TGTGCCAGCAGTTTGGCTAACTATGGCTACACCTTC,TRBJ1-2,TRBV25-1,-,-
CASSPPRGGYEQYF,TGTGCCAGCAGTCCCCCCCGGGGGGGCTACGAGCAGTACTTC,TRBJ2-7,TRBV25-1,-,TRBD2
CAWVSRARNTEAFF,TGTGCCTGGGTATCTAGGGCCAGGAACACTGAAGCTTTCTTT,TRBJ1-1,TRBV30,-,-
CASSDPGARSTDTQYF,TGTGCCAGCAGTGACCCAGGAGCGCGAAGCACAGATACGCAGTATTTT,TRBJ2-3,TRBV2,-,-
CASSLGGWTSYSNTGELFF,TGTGCCAGCAGCTTAGGAGGTTGGACTAGCTATTCGAACACCGGGGAGCTGTTTTTT,TRBJ2-2,TRBV13,few,TRBD2
CASREGAPYEQYF,TGCGCCAGCAGGGAGGGGGCTCCTTACGAGCAGTACTTC,TRBJ2-7,TRBV5-1,once,-
CASSFRAASSGANVLTF,TGTGCCAGCAGCTTCAGAGCGGCAAGCTCTGGGGCCAACGTCCTGACTTTC,TRBJ2-6,TRBV11-2,few,-
CATRLAGEGPDTQYF,TGTGCCACCAGGCTAGCGGGAGAAGGGCCAGATACGCAGTATTTT,TRBJ2-3,TRBV15,few,TRBD2
CASSHPGSTEAFF,TGCGCCAGCAGCCATCCAGGGAGCACTGAAGCTTTCTTT,TRBJ1-1,TRBV5-1,-,-
CASSPRDIKETQYF,TGTGCCAGCTCACCACGGGACATAAAAGAGACCCAGTACTTC,TRBJ2-5,TRBV18,few,-